This T cell receptor beta chain comes out of a study of CD8 T cells in ankylosing spondylitis. General study findings and limits: Clones tied to disease were said to be significantly enriched in matched ankylosing spondylitis synovial fluid. Clones linked with disease were CD8+ and fairly uncommon in the peripheral blood. Before this, some motif variants had been reported in reactive arthritis synovial fluid and blood. There was a TCR beta motif, made of eight highly homologous variants, that appeared characteristic of ankylosing spondylitis blood.

This clonotype has a handful of counts. Its antigen is undetermined. Preparation of TCR beta libraries was done by quantitative 5'-RACE with molecular barcodes. TCRdb fed the 5' RACE reads into MiXCR, producing one record per CDR3 protein. Of around 890,000 distinct CDR3 sequences in the sample, about 10% were seen once. The germline gives CDR1 DFQATT, CDR2 SNEGSKA (reference sequence). V lost 6 bases and J 3 bases, leaving 18 bases between the germline ends. The CDR3 spans 14 residues. The material sequenced was blood, either unsorted or a sorted T cell fraction (not recorded which). The clonotype comes from a male donor with ankylosing spondylitis. V and J are TRBV20-1 and TRBJ2-7, with D possibly being TRBD1 or TRBD2 (5 bases each). The CDR3 region has the DNA TGCAGTGCGAAGAGAGGGGAGATCGTCTACGAGCAGTACTTC. Protein sequence: CSAKRGEIVYEQYF.